The entry that follows covers one T cell receptor (beta chain) sequence. Antigen unknown. The immunoSEQ assay amplified TCRB CDR3 from up to 2 ug DNA. Produced via immunoSEQ multiplex PCR; TCRdb's table is partial and in-frame only. Of 90,000 to 95,000 clones in the sample, 70% to 90% are singletons; the top ten hold 2.1%. Germline assignment: CDR1 SGHDT and CDR2 YYEEEE. The V end lost 0 bases, the J end lost 8 bases, and 26 bases lay between the germline ends. The CDR3 totals 18 residues. As to time point: after dendritic cell vaccination, including at tumor progression/relapse. The record originates from a study of glioma-infiltrating T cells after dendritic cell vaccination. Study-wide findings and caveats: The cohort had few patients with full blood and tumor sets.

The source was blood, collected after dendritic cell vaccination. This receptor was taken from a human donor with glioblastoma. This chain uses TRBV5-6 with TRBJ1-1; D ambiguous. The CDR3 DNA sequence: TGTGCCAGCAGCTTGGGCTATCGATCGCGGGGAGCCCAAAAGGAAGCTTTCTTT. Translated: CASSLGYRSRGAQKEAFF.